These 26 T cell receptor beta chains came from one sample sequenced in a study of blood T cell repertoires in COVID-19. TCRdb keeps only in-frame clones here, not all; method: immunoSEQ multiplex PCR. The profile shows a few hundred thousand clones, roughly 80% of them singletons. The sample was peripheral blood. The origin of the receptors is a man in his 60s who had recovered from COVID-19.

The genes are TRBV7-2 and TRBJ2-3; 7 positions match TRBD2. The length of the CDR3 is 14 residues. The germline CDR1 and CDR2 sequences are SGHTA and FQGNSA. J gave up 6 bases and V 4 bases, and 7 bases lay outside the gene matches. The CDR3: CASSSLAVADTQYF. Written as DNA, the CDR3 is TGTGCCAGCAGCTCCCTAGCGGTAGCCGATACGCAGTATTTT.

The chain links TRBV27 to TRBJ2-3; D gene unclear. CDR1 is MNHEY and CDR2 is SMNVEV in the germline V gene (reference sequence). Trimming shortened V by 1 base and J by 4 bases, and 6 bases separated the two germline ends. CDR3 length equals 13 residues. The CDR3 here is CASSLWLADTQYF. In DNA form, the CDR3 reads TGTGCCAGCAGTTTATGGCTGGCAGATACGCAGTATTTT.

The J gene is TRBJ2-7, the V gene TRBV5-6; D remains unclear. This CDR3 has 14 amino acids. Germline CDR1 reads SGHDT; CDR2 reads YYEEEE. V gave up 0 bases and J gave up 3 bases, with 10 bases separating them. CDR3 coding DNA: TGTGCCAGCAGCTTGGTGGGCCGAATCTACGAGCAGTACTTC. Residues: CASSLVGRIYEQYF.

In this sample, this clone turned up a few times. V and J are TRBV27 and TRBJ1-5; D not certain. Germline lookup yields CDR1 MNHEY and CDR2 SMNVEV (reference sequence). V lost 4 bases and J 9 bases, leaving 13 bases between the germline ends. The CDR3 runs 13 residues. Written as DNA, the CDR3 is TGTGCCAGCAGTTCCTCCCTTTTAGCGCCCCAGCATTTT. Translating gives CASSSSLLAPQHF.

The chain recombines TRBV14 with TRBJ2-1, with D maybe TRBD1 (5 bases). Deletions cut 1 base from V and 0 bases from J, with 10 bases between. This CDR3 has 16 residues. Germline lookup yields CDR1 SGHDN and CDR2 FVKESK. The CDR3 reads CASSQGWTISYNEQFF. CDR3 nucleotide sequence: TGTGCCAGCAGCCAAGGATGGACAATCTCCTACAATGAGCAGTTCTTC.

V gene TRBV28 combines with J gene TRBJ2-7; 9 positions match TRBD1. CDR3 length: 12 amino acids. Unmatched junction bases numbered 4, after V lost 10 bases and J lost 3 bases. Germline CDR1 and CDR2: MDHEN and SYDVKM. The CDR3 DNA sequence: TGTGCCACGGGACAGGGAATCTACGAGCAGTACTTC. It specifies CATGQGIYEQYF.

The gene calls are TRBV7-6 and TRBJ2-1; possibly TRBD2 for D (5 bases). The germline V gene has CDR1 SGHVS and CDR2 FNYEAQ. V shed 0 bases and J shed 9 bases, with 15 bases lying between them. This CDR3 has 15 amino acids. The CDR3 DNA reads TGTGCCAGCAGCTTAGCCCTAGCTGGAGTCGGTGAGCAGTTCTTC. As protein: CASSLALAGVGEQFF.

This clone was seen only once. The chain joins TRBV6-5 to TRBJ2-5; 8 bases are shared with TRBD1. J lost 6 bases, V lost 6 bases, and 3 bases had no gene match. The CDR3 covers 12 residues. The germline V gene has CDR1 MNHEY and CDR2 SVGAGI. Here the CDR3 DNA reads TGTGCCAGCAGGACAGGGGCGAAGACCCAGTACTTC. The encoded protein is CASRTGAKTQYF.

In its sample, this clone was seen a few times. The chain couples TRBV6-5 to TRBJ1-1; a possible D gene is TRBD1 (6 bases). Germline CDR1 MNHEY, CDR2 SVGAGI. The CDR3 length is 15 residues. V gave up 6 bases and J gave up 1 base, with 15 bases separating them. CDR3 sequence reads: CASSRGQGKNTEAFF. The CDR3 DNA is TGTGCCAGCAGCCGGGGCCAGGGGAAGAACACTGAAGCTTTCTTT.

This clone was detected only once. The rearrangement joins TRBV7-9 to TRBJ2-7; no clear D. The CDR3 spans 11 residues. The germline V gene has CDR1 SEHNR and CDR2 FQNEAQ (reference sequence). V was shortened by 5 bases and J by 3 bases, with 5 bases between the two germline ends. The CDR3 here is CASSRDYEQYF. For the CDR3, the DNA is TGTGCCAGCAGCCGCGACTACGAGCAGTACTTC.

This chain links TRBV5-6 with TRBJ2-5; D unresolved. With 1 base removed from V and 4 bases from J, the gap between germline ends came to 11 bases. Germline-derived CDR1 and CDR2 are SGHDT and YYEEEE. The CDR3 contains 14 residues. The CDR3 region has the DNA TGTGCCAGCAGCTTGATCGAGGTGAGAGAGACCCAGTACTTC. Translation gives CASSLIEVRETQYF.

The rearrangement links TRBV21-1 to TRBJ2-7; the table names TRBD1, a call not compared with the DNA. TRBV21-1 is a pseudogene segment. The length of the CDR3 is 15 residues. The DNA of the CDR3 is TGTGCCAGCAGCAAATTTATGCACAGGGGGTACGAGCAGTACTTC. Encoded protein: CASSKFMHRGYEQYF.

The J gene is TRBJ1-5, the V gene TRBV6-2 or TRBV6-3, with 7 bases lining up with TRBD1. This CDR3 spans 18 amino acids. V trimming: 2 bases; J trimming: 6 bases; junction bases outside the gene matches: 16. Germline V gene data show CDR1 as MNHEY and CDR2 as SVGEGT. CDR3 amino acids: CASSYHPLDRVSTQPQHF. CDR3 DNA: TGTGCCAGCAGTTACCACCCCCTCGACAGGGTTTCCACTCAGCCCCAGCATTTT.

The rearrangement uses TRBV6-2 or TRBV6-3 and TRBJ2-2, with 9 bases identical to TRBD1. V trimming: 5 bases; J trimming: 3 bases; junction bases outside the gene matches: 7. Germline V gene data show CDR1 as MNHEY and CDR2 as SVGEGT. This CDR3 comprises 16 residues. CDR3 DNA sequence: TGTGCCAGCAGTGGCTCGGGACAGGGAGACACCGGGGAGCTGTTTTTT. It encodes CASSGSGQGDTGELFF.

The count of this clone is one. This chain connects TRBV5-8 to TRBJ1-4, with TRBD1 matching over 9 bases. CDR1 is SGHTS and CDR2 is YDEGEE in the germline V gene. The CDR3 contains 17 residues. J gave up 0 bases and V 5 bases, and 8 bases lay outside the gene matches. The DNA of the CDR3 is TGTGCCAGCAGAAACGGACAGGGGATTGCAACTAATGAAAAACTGTTTTTT. Its protein is CASRNGQGIATNEKLFF.

J is TRBJ1-2 and V is TRBV5-6, with D possibly being TRBD1 (5 bases). CDR3 length: 14 residues. Trimming pared 1 base from V and 3 bases from J, leaving 10 bases between. Germline CDR1 is SGHDT and CDR2 is YYEEEE. The CDR3 is CASSLKGWDYGYTF. Here the CDR3 DNA reads TGTGCCAGCAGCTTGAAGGGGTGGGACTATGGCTACACCTTC.

The chain combines TRBV6-1 with TRBJ1-1, with unresolved D. The CDR3 consists of 11 residues. The V end was cut by 3 bases, the J end by 7 bases, with 6 bases between. Germline V CDR1 and CDR2: MNHNS, SASEGT. The CDR3 loop is CASSDAGEAFF. The CDR3 region has the DNA TGTGCCAGCAGTGATGCGGGTGAAGCTTTCTTT.

In regard to this clone: The junction departs from the called germline gene at one end, perhaps through a read error. CDR3 sequence: CASSWPAGGVAGELLF. The CDR3 coding sequence is TGTGCCAGCAGCTGGCCCGCGGGGGGCGTCGCCGGGGAGCTGCTTTTT. This sequence joins TRBV11-2 and TRBJ2-2; 8 positions match TRBD2. The CDR3 spans 16 residues. Germline assignment: CDR1 SGHAT and CDR2 FQNNGV.

The chain combines TRBV2 with TRBJ1-1, with D unresolved. CDR1 is SNHLY and CDR2 is FYNNEI in the germline V gene. V was clipped by 4 bases and J by 10 bases, with 10 bases between them. This CDR3 has 11 residues. The CDR3 loop is CASSGSNRAFF. In nucleotides, the CDR3 is TGTGCCAGCAGTGGAAGCAATCGAGCTTTCTTT.

This clone was recorded a few times. This rearrangement joins TRBV12-3 or TRBV12-4 to TRBJ1-1, with D unresolved. Trimming left V 6 bases short and J 4 bases short, with 9 bases between. The CDR3 is 12 amino acids. The CDR3: CASSPVVTEAFF. For the CDR3, the DNA is TGTGCCAGCAGCCCCGTTGTCACTGAAGCTTTCTTT.

This clone was picked up a small number of times. The J gene is TRBJ2-7, the V gene TRBV12-3 or TRBV12-4, with D maybe TRBD1 (5 bases). The CDR3 sequence is 12 residues long. Trimming stripped 3 bases from V and 9 bases from J, with 12 bases between. CDR3 bases: TGTGCCAGCAGTTTTTCTTTAGGGGTGCAGTACTTC. It specifies CASSFSLGVQYF.

The chain couples TRBV6-5 to TRBJ1-5; D uncertain. This CDR3 has 13 amino acids. Germline CDR1 MNHEY, CDR2 SVGAGI. Trimming left V 6 bases short and J 4 bases short, with 10 bases between. The CDR3 protein is CASREAGNQPQHF. The CDR3 nucleotides read TGTGCCAGCAGGGAGGCCGGAAATCAGCCCCAGCATTTT.

V usage is TRBV19 and J usage is TRBJ2-7; TRBD1 agrees at 9 bases. Germline V gives CDR1 LNHDA, CDR2 SQIVND (reference sequence). This CDR3 is built from 14 residues. Trimming at V came to 4 bases and at J to 6 bases, leaving 7 bases not matched to a gene. CDR3 nucleotides: TGTGCCAGTAGTACCGGGACAGGGTTGGTCGAGCAGTACTTC. Translation gives CASSTGTGLVEQYF. The full variable domain, with the rest looked up from reference TRBV19 and TRBJ2-7, is DGGITQSPKYLFRKEGQNVTLSCEQNLNHDAMYWYRQDPGQGLRLIYYSQIVNDFQKGDIAEGYSVSREKKESFPLTVTSAQKNPTAFYLCASSTGTGLVEQYFGPGTRLTVT.

The CDR3, as DNA: TGTGCCAGCAGCTTGGCGGGAGGGCCTTCGGATACGCAGTATTTT. Encoded protein: CASSLAGGPSDTQYF. V usage is TRBV5-4 and J usage is TRBJ2-3; 8 nucleotides align to TRBD2. Trimming at V came to 0 bases and at J to 6 bases, leaving 6 bases not matched to a gene. Germline-derived CDR1 and CDR2 are SGHNT and YYREEE (reference sequence). The CDR3 consists of 15 residues.

This clone was seen more than once but under ten times. The chain employs TRBV7-2 and TRBJ1-1, with D possibly matching TRBD1 (6 bases). Trimming removed 5 bases at V and 4 bases at J, with 14 bases between. Germline V gives CDR1 SGHTA, CDR2 FQGNSA. The length of the CDR3 is 14 residues. The DNA for the CDR3 is TGTGCCAGCAGCATGCGAGCAGGGGTCACTGAAGCTTTCTTT. Translating gives CASSMRAGVTEAFF.

This clone occurred a few times. The V call is TRBV6-1, the J call TRBJ1-4; 9 bases align to TRBD1. Per the germline V gene, CDR1 is MNHNS and CDR2 is SASEGT. CDR3 length: 14 amino acids. The V and J ends lost 3 bases and 10 bases, in that order; junction bases with no gene match: 6. The CDR3 region is CASSEDRGVGKLFF. As DNA, the CDR3 is TGTGCCAGCAGTGAGGACAGGGGCGTAGGAAAACTGTTTTTT.